What follows describes a single T cell receptor beta chain. The antigen remains undetermined. A junction boundary mismatches the germline segment, possibly from a read error. This sample is drawn from a study of prognosis after radiotherapy for stage I lung cancer. Study-wide background: Individuals with stage I non-small cell lung cancer joined the cohort between early 2018 and early 2019. Patients (under 14 men, over five women) were aged about 50 to 95, median around 74 years. Study-wide findings and caveats: Differential TRBV and TRBJ gene usage was reported between patients with metastases and patients without them.

Using two-round multiplex PCR, the authors amplified TCR beta CDR3 from genomic DNA. The use of primers specific to each TRBV and TRBJ gene characterized first-round PCR. TCRdb re-called the multiplex PCR reads with MiXCR, one entry per CDR3 protein. The sample has some 60,000 distinct CDR3 sequences, around 27% seen once; the top ten hold 7.5%. Germline V gives CDR1 MNHEY, CDR2 SVGAGI. The CDR3 is 14 amino acids. The rearrangement links TRBV6-5 to TRBJ1-5, with 7 bases matching TRBD1. The specimen comprised PBMCs, sampled before or after stereotactic body radiation therapy (not recorded which). The receptor was isolated from a donor over 45 with non-small cell lung cancer. CDR3 sequence (DNA): TGTGCAAGCAGTTACTACAGGGGAGATAAGCCCCAGCATTTT. Amino acids: CASSYYRGDKPQHF.